This TCR beta chain was observed in a study of T cell responses to AZD1222 COVID-19 vaccine. The CDR3 is 14 amino acids. V shed 12 bases, J shed 2 bases, and the junction held 7 bases outside the gene matches. Germline values: CDR1 KGHDR, CDR2 SFDVKD. The data were produced by immunoSEQ multiplex PCR, yet TCRdb's version contains in-frame clones alone and is incomplete. The sample lists about 130,000 clones, roughly 87% occurring once. Investigators merged groups given second doses at roughly 4 or roughly 12 weeks. General observations from the study: Compared with day 0, the breadth and depth of the Spike-specific TCR repertoire rose significantly after two doses of AZD1222. Reportedly, close to half of spike-specific TCRs are directed against unmutated variant regions.

Turning to this clone: Its antigen is unknown.

The specimen was peripheral blood, collected 28 days after the second AZD1222 dose. This sequence originates from an adult who received the AZD1222 COVID-19 vaccine. V is TRBV24-1 and J is TRBJ2-2; 8 bases line up with TRBD1. CDR3 nucleotides: TGTGCCGCATTTGACAGGGGTAACACCGGGGAGCTGTTTTTT. Translated, it gives CAAFDRGNTGELFF.